Listed below are T cell receptor beta chains from one sample, sequenced in a study of cytomegalovirus exposure and HLA in healthy donors. Sequencing was performed with immunoSEQ multiplex PCR; in TCRdb, only in-frame clones are kept and a portion is missing. Here the sample table reports around 120,000 clones. Input material: PBMCs. The source of these receptors is a man aged 50-59 years in good health and CMV-seronegative. Both conserved end residues are part of each CDR3. A D gene is named only where the DNA matches it firmly.

>TRBV12-5|TRBJ2-2|-
CASFKNTGELFF
TGTGCTAGTTTCAAGAACACCGGGGAGCTGTTTTTT
>TRBV13|TRBJ2-2|TRBD1
CASSSDRDYTGELFF
TGTGCCAGCAGCTCGGACAGGGATTACACCGGGGAGCTGTTTTTT
>TRBV5-6|TRBJ2-7|-
CASSDPTVQEQYF
TGTGCCAGCAGCGACCCGACAGTCCAAGAGCAGTACTTC
>TRBV10-2|TRBJ1-1|-
CASSPGRGNTEAFF
TGCGCCAGCAGTCCTGGACGGGGGAACACTGAAGCTTTCTTT
>TRBV7-9|TRBJ2-1|TRBD1
CASSSRDSNNEQFF
TGTGCCAGCAGCTCCCGGGACAGCAACAATGAGCAGTTCTTC
>TRBV19|TRBJ1-1|TRBD1
CASSIDPTGATEAFF
TGTGCCAGTAGTATAGATCCGACAGGGGCGACTGAAGCTTTCTTT
>TRBV5-1|TRBJ2-1|TRBD1
CASSLQGAGYNEQFF
TGCGCCAGCAGCTTACAGGGGGCAGGCTACAATGAGCAGTTCTTC
>TRBV6-5|TRBJ1-2|-
CASTRGVVNYGYTF
TGTGCCAGCACTCGTGGAGTCGTGAACTATGGCTACACCTTC
>TRBV27|TRBJ2-1|-
CASRRYNEQFF
TGTGCCAGCAGGCGGTACAATGAGCAGTTCTTC
>TRBV6-6|TRBJ2-7|-
CASSLVPNEQYF
TGTGCCAGCAGCTTAGTGCCCAACGAGCAGTACTTC
>TRBV5-4|TRBJ2-1|TRBD2
CASSPTSGKSGENEQFF
TGTGCCAGCAGCCCGACTAGCGGGAAGAGTGGGGAAAATGAGCAGTTCTTC
>TRBV19|TRBJ2-5|-
CASSIDLVQLGTQYF
TGTGCCAGTAGTATAGATCTGGTACAGTTGGGGACCCAGTACTTC
>TRBV7-2|TRBJ2-3|-
CASSPLVVSDTQYF
TGTGCCAGCAGCCCACTAGTAGTTTCAGATACGCAGTATTTT
>TRBV6-5|TRBJ2-7|-
CASRKYSTGFYEQYF
TGTGCCAGCAGGAAATACTCAACAGGTTTCTACGAGCAGTACTTC
>TRBV5-6|TRBJ1-5|-
CASSLGAGVNQPQHF
TGTGCCAGCAGCTTGGGGGCAGGGGTCAATCAGCCCCAGCATTTT
>TRBV4-1|TRBJ2-3|-
CASSKGGGQGDTQYF
TGCGCCAGCAGCAAAGGGGGGGGGCAAGGAGATACGCAGTATTTT
>TRBV6-7|TRBJ1-2|-
CASSYTAGLHGYTF
TGTGCCAGCAGTTATACCGCGGGGTTGCATGGCTACACCTTC
>TRBV7-2|TRBJ1-1|TRBD1
CASSYSGTANTEAFF
TGTGCCAGCAGCTACTCCGGGACAGCAAACACTGAAGCTTTCTTT
>TRBV9|TRBJ1-2|-
CASSNSYYGYTF
TGTGCCAGCAGCAACAGCTACTATGGCTACACCTTC
>TRBV11-2|TRBJ2-7|TRBD1
CASSWGQGRYEQYF
TGTGCCAGCAGCTGGGGACAGGGACGGTACGAGCAGTACTTC
>TRBV5-1|TRBJ1-2|TRBD1
CASSLGPLGTGDYGYTF
TGCGCCAGCAGCTTAGGTCCCCTCGGGACAGGGGACTATGGCTACACCTTC
>TRBV6-6|TRBJ2-7|-
CASSSDLREQYF
TGTGCCAGCAGCTCCGACTTGAGGGAGCAGTACTTC
>TRBV6-5|TRBJ2-7|TRBD2
CATRGGREQYF
TGTGCCACCCGGGGGGGCCGCGAGCAGTACTTC
>TRBV18|TRBJ2-7|-
CASSPSGSYEQYF
TGTGCCAGCTCACCATCGGGCTCCTACGAGCAGTACTTC
>TRBV18|TRBJ2-3|-
CASSPSQATTDTQYF
TGTGCCAGCTCACCAAGCCAGGCTACCACAGATACGCAGTATTTT
>TRBV12-5|TRBJ2-7|-
CASGLDGGLLEQYF
TGTGCTAGTGGTTTGGATGGAGGGCTCCTCGAGCAGTACTTC
>TRBV5-6|TRBJ1-1|TRBD1
CASTRDREVIEAFF
TGTGCCAGCACCCGGGACAGGGAGGTCATTGAAGCTTTCTTT
>TRBV19|TRBJ1-2|-
CASSVRGSDGYTF
TGTGCCAGTAGTGTTAGAGGGTCGGATGGCTACACCTTC
>TRBV7-9|TRBJ2-1|-
CASSPLTVNEQFF
TGTGCCAGCAGCCCCCTGACTGTCAATGAGCAGTTCTTC
>TRBV11-2|TRBJ1-5|-
CASSLDGSPNQPQHF
TGTGCCAGCAGCTTAGATGGGAGTCCCAATCAGCCCCAGCATTTT
>TRBV18|TRBJ1-1|TRBD1
CASSGQGNTEAFF
TGTGCCAGCTCCGGACAGGGGAACACTGAAGCTTTCTTT
>TRBV7-2|TRBJ1-1|TRBD1
CASSLGTEEAFF
TGTGCCAGCAGCCTAGGGACAGAAGAAGCTTTCTTT
>TRBV5-1|TRBJ1-1|-
CASSLQGILTEAFF
TGCGCCAGCAGCTTACAGGGAATCCTCACTGAAGCTTTCTTT
>TRBV30|TRBJ2-2|-
CAWSATGYTGELFF
TGTGCCTGGAGCGCAACAGGGTATACCGGGGAGCTGTTTTTT
>TRBV5-4|TRBJ2-2|TRBD1
CASRSRTGANTGELFF
TGTGCCAGCAGGTCCCGGACAGGGGCGAACACCGGGGAGCTGTTTTTT
>TRBV19|TRBJ2-1|-
CASSIVVVQSSEQFF
TGTGCCAGTAGTATAGTCGTAGTACAGTCGAGTGAGCAGTTCTTC
>TRBV7-9|TRBJ1-5|-
CASQGHLPNQPQHF
TGTGCCTCACAGGGCCACCTGCCCAATCAGCCCCAGCATTTT
>TRBV5-1|TRBJ2-5|-
CASSWRGGQETQYF
TGCGCCAGCAGCTGGAGGGGGGGGCAAGAGACCCAGTACTTC
>TRBV18|TRBJ1-3|TRBD1
CASSPYRGSGNTIYF
TGTGCCAGCTCACCCTACAGGGGCTCTGGAAACACCATATATTTT
>TRBV6-5|TRBJ1-2|TRBD1
CASSYNRAGGGYTF
TGTGCCAGCAGTTACAATCGGGCAGGGGGTGGCTACACCTTC
>TRBV5-4|TRBJ2-7|-
CASSGGTPDEQYF
TGTGCCAGCAGCGGAGGGACTCCCGACGAGCAGTACTTC
>TRBV11-2|TRBJ2-5|-
CASSAGLQETQYF
TGTGCCAGCAGCGCGGGACTCCAAGAGACCCAGTACTTC
>TRBV19|TRBJ2-5|TRBD2
CASSASTSGETQYF
TGTGCCAGTAGCGCCAGCACTAGCGGGGAGACCCAGTACTTC
>TRBV7-8|TRBJ1-4|TRBD1
CASRQPTTGLFF
TGTGCCAGCAGACAACCAACGACAGGGTTGTTTTTT
>TRBV5-1|TRBJ1-2|TRBD1
CASSFTSGTGVNGYTF
TGCGCCAGCAGCTTTACCTCCGGGACAGGGGTAAATGGCTACACCTTC